This entry features one TCR beta chain sequence. The CDR3 extends over 13 amino acids. V was trimmed by 1 base and J by 4 bases, leaving 5 bases between them. In germline, CDR1 is LGHNA, CDR2 YSLEER. These data belong to a study of control samples from healthy donors and cancer patients. The data were produced by immunoSEQ multiplex PCR, yet TCRdb's version contains in-frame clones alone and is incomplete. This table has about 160,000 clones, approximately 94% appearing once. The chain joins TRBV4-3 to TRBJ2-1; no clear D. The source material was blood. The sequence derives from a woman in her forties in good health. The CDR3: CASSQVMYNEQFF. The CDR3 coding sequence is TGCGCCAGCAGCCAAGTAATGTACAATGAGCAGTTCTTC.